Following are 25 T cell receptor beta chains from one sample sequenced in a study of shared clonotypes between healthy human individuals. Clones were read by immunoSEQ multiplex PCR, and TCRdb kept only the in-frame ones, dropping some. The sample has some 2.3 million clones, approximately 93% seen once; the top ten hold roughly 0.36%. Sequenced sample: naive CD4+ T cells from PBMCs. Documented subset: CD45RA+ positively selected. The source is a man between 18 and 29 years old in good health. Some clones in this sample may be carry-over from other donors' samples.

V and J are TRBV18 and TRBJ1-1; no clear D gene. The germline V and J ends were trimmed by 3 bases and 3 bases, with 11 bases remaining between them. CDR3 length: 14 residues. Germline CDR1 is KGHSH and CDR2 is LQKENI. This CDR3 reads CASSPRASDTEAFF. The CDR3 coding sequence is TGTGCCAGCTCACCTAGAGCCTCGGACACTGAAGCTTTCTTT.

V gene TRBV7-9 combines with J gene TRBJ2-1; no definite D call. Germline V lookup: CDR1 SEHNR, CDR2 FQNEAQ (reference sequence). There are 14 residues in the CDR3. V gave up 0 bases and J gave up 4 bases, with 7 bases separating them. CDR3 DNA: TGTGCCAGCAGCTTAGCGGTAGTATACAATGAGCAGTTCTTC. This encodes CASSLAVVYNEQFF.

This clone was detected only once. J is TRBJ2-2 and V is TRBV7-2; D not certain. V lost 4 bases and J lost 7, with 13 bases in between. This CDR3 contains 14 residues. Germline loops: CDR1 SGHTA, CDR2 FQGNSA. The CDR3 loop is CASSSPEVVGELFF. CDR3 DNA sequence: TGTGCCAGCAGCTCCCCTGAGGTGGTCGGGGAGCTGTTTTTT.

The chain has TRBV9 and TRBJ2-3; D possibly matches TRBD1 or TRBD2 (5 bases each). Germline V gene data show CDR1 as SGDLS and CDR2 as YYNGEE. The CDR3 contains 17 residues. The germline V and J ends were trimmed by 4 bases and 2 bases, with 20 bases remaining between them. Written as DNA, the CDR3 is TGTGCCAGCAGCTGGGGGATGGGGCCAGGGAACACAGATACGCAGTATTTT. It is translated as CASSWGMGPGNTDTQYF. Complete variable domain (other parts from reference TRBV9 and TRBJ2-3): DSGVTQTPKHLITATGQRVTLRCSPRSGDLSVYWYQQSLDQGLQFLIQYYNGEERAKGNILERFSAQQFPDLHSELNLSSLELGDSALYFCASSWGMGPGNTDTQYFGPGTRLTVL.

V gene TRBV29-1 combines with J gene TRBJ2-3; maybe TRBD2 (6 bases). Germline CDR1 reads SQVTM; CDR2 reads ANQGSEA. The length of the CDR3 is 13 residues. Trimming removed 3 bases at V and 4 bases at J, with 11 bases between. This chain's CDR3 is CSVDLGGSDTQYF. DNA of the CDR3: TGCAGCGTTGACCTGGGGGGATCAGATACGCAGTATTTT.

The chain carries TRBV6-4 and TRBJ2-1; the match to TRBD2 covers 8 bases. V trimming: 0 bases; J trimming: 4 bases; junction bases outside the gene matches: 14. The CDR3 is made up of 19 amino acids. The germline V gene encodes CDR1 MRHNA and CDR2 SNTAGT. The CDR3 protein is CASSDSISGRAGGYNEQFF. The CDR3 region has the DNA TGTGCCAGCAGTGACTCGATCAGCGGGAGAGCCGGTGGGTACAATGAGCAGTTCTTC.

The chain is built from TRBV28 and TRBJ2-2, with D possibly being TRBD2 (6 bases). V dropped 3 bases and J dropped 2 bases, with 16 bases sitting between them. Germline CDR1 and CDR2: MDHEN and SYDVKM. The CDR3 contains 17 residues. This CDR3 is CASSLDPGTLNTGELFF. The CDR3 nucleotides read TGTGCCAGCAGTTTGGACCCCGGGACTCTAAACACCGGGGAGCTGTTTTTT.

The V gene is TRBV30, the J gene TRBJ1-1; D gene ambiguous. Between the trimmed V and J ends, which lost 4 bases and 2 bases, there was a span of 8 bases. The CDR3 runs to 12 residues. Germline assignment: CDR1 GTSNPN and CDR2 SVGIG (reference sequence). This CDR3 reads CAWNGVNTEAFF. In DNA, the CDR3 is TGTGCCTGGAATGGAGTAAACACTGAAGCTTTCTTT.

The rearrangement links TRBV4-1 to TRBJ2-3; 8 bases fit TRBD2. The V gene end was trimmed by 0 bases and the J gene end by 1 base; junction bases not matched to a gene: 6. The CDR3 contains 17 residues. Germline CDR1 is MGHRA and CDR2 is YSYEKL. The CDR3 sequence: CASSQENSGTRTDTQYF. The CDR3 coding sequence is TGCGCCAGCAGCCAAGAAAATAGCGGGACTCGCACAGATACGCAGTATTTT.

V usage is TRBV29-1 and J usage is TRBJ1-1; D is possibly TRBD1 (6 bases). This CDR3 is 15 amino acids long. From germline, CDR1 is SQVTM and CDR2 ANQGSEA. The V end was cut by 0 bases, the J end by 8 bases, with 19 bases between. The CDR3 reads CSVEDFPGDTREAFF. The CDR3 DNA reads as TGCAGCGTTGAAGATTTCCCAGGGGACACACGGGAAGCTTTCTTT.

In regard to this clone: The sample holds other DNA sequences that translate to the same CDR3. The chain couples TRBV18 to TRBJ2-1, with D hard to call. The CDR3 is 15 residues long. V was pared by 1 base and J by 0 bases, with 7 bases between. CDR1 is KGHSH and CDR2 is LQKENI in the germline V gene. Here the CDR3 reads CASSPRTSSYNEQFF. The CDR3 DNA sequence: TGTGCCAGCTCACCACGAACGAGCTCCTACAATGAGCAGTTCTTC.

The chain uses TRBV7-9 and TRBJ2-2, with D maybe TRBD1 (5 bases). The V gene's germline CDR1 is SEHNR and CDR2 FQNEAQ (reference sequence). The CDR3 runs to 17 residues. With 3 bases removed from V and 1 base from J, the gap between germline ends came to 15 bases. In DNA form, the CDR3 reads TGTGCCAGCAGCTTTGGGGCCTCTACAGTGAACACCGGGGAGCTGTTTTTT. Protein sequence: CASSFGASTVNTGELFF.

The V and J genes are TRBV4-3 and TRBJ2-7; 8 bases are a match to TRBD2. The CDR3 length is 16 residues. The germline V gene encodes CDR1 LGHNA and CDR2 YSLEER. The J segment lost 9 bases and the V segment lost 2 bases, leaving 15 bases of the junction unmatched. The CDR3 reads CASSQRASGGPTGQYF. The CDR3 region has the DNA TGCGCCAGCAGCCAACGTGCGTCGGGAGGGCCAACAGGGCAGTACTTC.

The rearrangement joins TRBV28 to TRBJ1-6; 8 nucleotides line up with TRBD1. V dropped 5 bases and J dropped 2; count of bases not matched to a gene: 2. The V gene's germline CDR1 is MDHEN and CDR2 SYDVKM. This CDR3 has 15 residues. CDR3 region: CASSGQGAYNSPLHF. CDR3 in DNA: TGTGCCAGCAGTGGACAGGGCGCCTATAATTCACCCCTCCACTTT.

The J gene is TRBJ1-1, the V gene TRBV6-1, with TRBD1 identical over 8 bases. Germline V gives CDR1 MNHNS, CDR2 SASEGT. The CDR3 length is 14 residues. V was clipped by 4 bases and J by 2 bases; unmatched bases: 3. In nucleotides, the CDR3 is TGTGCCAGCAGTGGACAGGGGATAAACACTGAAGCTTTCTTT. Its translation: CASSGQGINTEAFF.

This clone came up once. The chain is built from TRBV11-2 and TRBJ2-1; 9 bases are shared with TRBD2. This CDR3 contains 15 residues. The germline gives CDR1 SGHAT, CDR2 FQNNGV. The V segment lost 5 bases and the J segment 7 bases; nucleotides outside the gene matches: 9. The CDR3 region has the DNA TGTGCCAGCAGCCAAGAGAGCGGGAGGAGGAATGAGCAGTTCTTC. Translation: CASSQESGRRNEQFF. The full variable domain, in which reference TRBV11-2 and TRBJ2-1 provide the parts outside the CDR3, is EAGVAQSPRYKIIEKRQSVAFWCNPISGHATLYWYQQILGQGPKLLIQFQNNGVVDDSQLPKDRFSAERLKGVDSTLKIQPAKLEDSAVYLCASSQESGRRNEQFFGPGTRLTVL.

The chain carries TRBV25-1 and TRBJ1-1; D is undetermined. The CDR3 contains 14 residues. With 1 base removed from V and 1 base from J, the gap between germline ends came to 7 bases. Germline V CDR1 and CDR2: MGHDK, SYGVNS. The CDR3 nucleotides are TGTGCCAGCAGTGAATTTTGGGAGAACACTGAAGCTTTCTTT. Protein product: CASSEFWENTEAFF.

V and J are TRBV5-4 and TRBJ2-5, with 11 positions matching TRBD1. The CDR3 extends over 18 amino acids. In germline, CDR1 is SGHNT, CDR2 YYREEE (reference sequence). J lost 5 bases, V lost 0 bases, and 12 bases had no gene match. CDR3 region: CASSLAGFGQGARETQYF. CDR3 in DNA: TGTGCCAGCAGCTTGGCGGGGTTCGGACAGGGGGCCCGTGAGACCCAGTACTTC.

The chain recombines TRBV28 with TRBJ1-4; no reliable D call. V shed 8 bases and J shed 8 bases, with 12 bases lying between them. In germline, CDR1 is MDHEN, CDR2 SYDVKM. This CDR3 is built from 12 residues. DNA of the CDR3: TGTGCCAGCTGGGAGTCGGGGGAAAAACTGTTTTTT. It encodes CASWESGEKLFF.

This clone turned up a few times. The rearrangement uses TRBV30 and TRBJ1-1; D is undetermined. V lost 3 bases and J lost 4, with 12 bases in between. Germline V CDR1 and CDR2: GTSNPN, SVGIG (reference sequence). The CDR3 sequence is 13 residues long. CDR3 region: CAWSLKASTEAFF. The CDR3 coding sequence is TGTGCCTGGAGCCTGAAGGCGAGCACTGAAGCTTTCTTT.

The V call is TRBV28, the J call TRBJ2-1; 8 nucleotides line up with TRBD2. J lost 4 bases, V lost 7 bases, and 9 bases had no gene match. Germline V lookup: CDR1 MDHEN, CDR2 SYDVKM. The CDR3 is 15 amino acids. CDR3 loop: CASTKGGLGYNEQFF. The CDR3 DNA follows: TGTGCCAGCACGAAGGGGGGACTAGGTTACAATGAGCAGTTCTTC.

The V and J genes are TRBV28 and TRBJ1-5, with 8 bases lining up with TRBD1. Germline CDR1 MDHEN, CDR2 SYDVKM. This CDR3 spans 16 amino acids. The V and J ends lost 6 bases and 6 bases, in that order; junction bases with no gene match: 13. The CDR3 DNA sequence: TGTGCCAGCAGACCGATGGGACAGGCGATGGGTCAGCCCCAGCATTTT. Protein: CASRPMGQAMGQPQHF.

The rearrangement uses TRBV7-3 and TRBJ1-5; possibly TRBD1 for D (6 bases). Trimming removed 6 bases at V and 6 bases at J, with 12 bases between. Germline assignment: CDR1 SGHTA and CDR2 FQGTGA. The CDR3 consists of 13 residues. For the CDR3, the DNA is TGTGCCAGCAGTCTCGACAGGAGTCAGCCCCAGCATTTT. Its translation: CASSLDRSQPQHF.

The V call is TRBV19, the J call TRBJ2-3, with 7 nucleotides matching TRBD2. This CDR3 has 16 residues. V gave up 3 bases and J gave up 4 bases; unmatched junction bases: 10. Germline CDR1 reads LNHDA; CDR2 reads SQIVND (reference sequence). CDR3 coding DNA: TGTGCCAGTAGTATCCGGGGGAGGGCACCCGCAGATACGCAGTATTTT. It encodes CASSIRGRAPADTQYF.

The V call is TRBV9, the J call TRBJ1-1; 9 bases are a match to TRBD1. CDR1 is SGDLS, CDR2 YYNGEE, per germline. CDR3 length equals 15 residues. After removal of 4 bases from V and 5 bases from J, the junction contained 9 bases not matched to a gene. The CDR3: CASSPQTGGRTEAFF. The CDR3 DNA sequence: TGTGCCAGCAGCCCTCAGACAGGGGGGCGAACTGAAGCTTTCTTT.